This TCR beta chain originates from a study of T-cell reconstitution after alpha-beta-depleted transplantation in children (dated by TCRdb to the mid-2010s). Looking at the study overall: Using TCR repertoire profiling, the study quantitatively followed how T-cell immune reconstitution unfolded in children after TCRalphabeta/CD19-depleted allogeneic hematopoietic cell transplantation. Results and caveats for the whole study, not just this receptor: In some patients, high TCRbeta diversity at day 60 was attributed to recipient T cells and intrathymic progenitors that had survived conditioning. The apparently early alphabetaT-cell count recovery about two months after transplant was reportedly dependent on only several hundred rapidly expanded clones derived from non-depleted graft cells. Over subsequent months, a decline in hyperexpanded clone frequencies was noted, and after one year, T-cell counts and TCRbeta diversity were mostly ascribed to newly produced T cells.

Library generation was performed with PCR. Reads for this sample came from an Illumina HiSeq 2500. Molecular barcoding was employed in the preparation of TCR libraries, with unique molecular identifiers being used to normalize TCRbeta repertoire quantification. In-frame beta chains were kept once TCRdb had trimmed the public reads at Q25 with fastp and called clones with MiXCR. One record per CDR3 amino acid sequence lists the most common genes and DNA. In all, the sample holds about 100,000 distinct CDR3 sequences, and around 6.4% of those were seen once. Clones ranked in the top ten supply roughly 23% of the sample. This clonotype was seen ten or more times. There is no known antigen for this receptor. No qualities accompany the bases; no much larger clone lies one base away. The germline ends are 19 bases apart after V is trimmed by 2 bases and J by 4 bases. Taken from the germline V gene, the CDR1 and CDR2 loops are SGHRS and YFSETQ. Inclusive of the bounding cysteine and phenylalanine, the CDR3 is 16 residues long. This entry keeps only the CDR3 DNA: 48 bases, framed from base 1.

Taken with the paper, the label for treatment or condition translates to: allogeneic hematopoietic cell transplantation with graft depleted of TCRalphabeta T cells and CD19 B cells. The transplant recipients were children given TCRalphabeta/CD19-depleted allogeneic hematopoietic cell grafts. This sequence originates from a male patient aged 2 to 9 who had a stem cell transplant for acute lymphoblastic leukemia, so the T cells may come from the graft donor. The chain is assembled from TRBV5-1 and TRBJ2-7, with TRBD1 as a weak D call on 6 bases. This specimen was PBMCs, mostly from graft donor cells, taken 360 days after TCRalphabeta/CD19-depleted stem cell transplant. The bases are TGCGCCAGCAGCTTTGAGGCCGAAACAGGGTTGTACGAGCAGTACTTC. It encodes CASSFEAETGLYEQYF.